Detailed here is one T cell receptor (beta chain). Its antigen is still unknown. These data originate in a study of CD4+ T cells in melanoma. Overall study results and limits: Diverse differentiation states were reported for melanoma neoantigen-specific CD4+ T cells.

The method was immunoSEQ multiplex PCR; TCRdb's version includes in-frame clones alone and lacks a portion of them. In the table there are around 100,000 clones, over 80% of which are singletons. Germline-derived CDR1 and CDR2 are MDHEN and SYDVKM. The CDR3 totals 18 residues. The J segment lost 0 bases and the V segment lost 5 bases, leaving 11 bases of the junction unmatched. Sequenced material: peripheral blood. This receptor was taken from a human donor with melanoma. V usage is TRBV28 and J usage is TRBJ2-4, with 9 bases that match TRBD1. The CDR3 sequence is CASSPPPQGAEAKNIQYF. CDR3 nucleotides: TGTGCCAGCAGTCCCCCCCCACAGGGGGCGGAAGCCAAAAACATTCAGTACTTC.